The rows below give T cell receptor beta chains drawn from one sample of a study of tumor-infiltrating lymphocytes in oesophageal squamous cell carcinoma. TCRdb processed the PCR reads anew with MiXCR; each CDR3 protein has one entry. This sample has tens of thousands of distinct CDR3 sequences, with 38% found just once. Sequences were obtained from esophageal tumor tissue. Every receptor here comes from a male donor with esophageal squamous cell carcinoma. The CDR3 runs from the conserved cysteine through the conserved F or W. A D gene is named only where the DNA matches it firmly. Clone size is given for some rows only: seen once, a few or many times, or a class if the clone is expanded.

v_gene	abundance	len	d_gene	j_gene	CDR3aa	CDR3nt
TRBV28	-	17	-	TRBJ2-3	CASSSRVGRGYTDTQYF	TGTGCCAGCAGTTCCAGGGTGGGGCGTGGGTACACAGATACGCAGTATTTT
TRBV7-3	-	16	TRBD1	TRBJ2-5	CASSSRRQGDRNEQYF	TGTGCCAGCAGCTCACGACGACAGGGGGATAGGAATGAGCAGTACTTC
TRBV7-6	medium-sized	13	-	TRBJ2-7	CASSSQDSYEQYF	TGTGCCAGCAGCTCTCAGGACTCCTACGAGCAGTACTTC
TRBV5-1	many	15	TRBD1	TRBJ2-2	CASELTGGTTGELFF	TGCGCCAGCGAGTTAACAGGGGGGACCACCGGGGAGCTGTTTTTT
TRBV12-3/TRBV12-4	-	13	-	TRBJ1-1	CASTAQGRTEAFF	TGTGCCAGCACCGCCCAGGGGAGGACTGAAGCTTTCTTT
TRBV14	few	14	-	TRBJ2-1	CASSHPGGANEQFF	TGTGCCAGCAGCCACCCCGGTGGGGCCAATGAGCAGTTCTTC
TRBV7-2	few	13	-	TRBJ2-1	CASSLQVRDEQFF	TGTGCCAGCAGCTTACAGGTGCGGGATGAGCAGTTCTTC
TRBV19	many	15	-	TRBJ1-5	CATSLLLDLYQPQHF	TGTGCCACCTCCCTGTTATTGGACTTATATCAGCCCCAGCATTTT
TRBV6-8	-	15	TRBD2	TRBJ2-1	CASSRAGGGYNEQFF	TGTGCCAGCAGTCGAGCGGGAGGGGGTTACAATGAGCAGTTCTTC
TRBV7-3	-	16	-	TRBJ2-7	CASSRWGAGTPGEQYF	TGTGCCAGCAGCCGATGGGGGGCAGGGACACCTGGCGAGCAGTACTTC